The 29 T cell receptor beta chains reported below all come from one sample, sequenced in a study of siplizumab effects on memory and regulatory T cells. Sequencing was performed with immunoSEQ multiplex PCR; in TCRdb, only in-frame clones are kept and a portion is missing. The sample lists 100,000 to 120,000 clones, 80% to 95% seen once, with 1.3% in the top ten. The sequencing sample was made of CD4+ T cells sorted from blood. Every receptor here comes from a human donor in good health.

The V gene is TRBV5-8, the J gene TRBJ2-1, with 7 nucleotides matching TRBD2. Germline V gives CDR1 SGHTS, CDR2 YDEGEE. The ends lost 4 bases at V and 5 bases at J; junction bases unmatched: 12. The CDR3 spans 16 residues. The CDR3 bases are TGTGCCAGCAGCCAACGGGGACTACGAGGGGACAATGAGCAGTTCTTC. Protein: CASSQRGLRGDNEQFF. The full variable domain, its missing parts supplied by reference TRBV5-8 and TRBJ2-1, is EAGVTQSPTHLIKTRGQQATLRCSPISGHTSVYWYQQALGLGLQFLLWYDEGEERNRGNFPPRFSGRQFPNYSSELNVNALELEDSALYLCASSQRGLRGDNEQFFGPGTRLTVL.

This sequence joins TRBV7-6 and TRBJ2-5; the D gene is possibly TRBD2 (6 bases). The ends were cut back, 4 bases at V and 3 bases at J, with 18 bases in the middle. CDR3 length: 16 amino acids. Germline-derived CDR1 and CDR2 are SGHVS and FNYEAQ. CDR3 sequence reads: CASSSGLTLGEETQYF. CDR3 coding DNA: TGTGCCAGCAGCTCGGGACTCACCTTGGGCGAAGAGACCCAGTACTTC.

CDR3 region: CASRGPGATNEKLFF. CDR3 in DNA: TGTGCCAGCAGAGGGCCGGGTGCAACTAATGAAAAACTGTTTTTT. This chain connects TRBV2 to TRBJ1-4; D unresolved. V shed 6 bases and J shed 0 bases, with 11 bases lying between them. CDR1 is SNHLY, CDR2 FYNNEI, per germline. The CDR3 is 15 residues long.

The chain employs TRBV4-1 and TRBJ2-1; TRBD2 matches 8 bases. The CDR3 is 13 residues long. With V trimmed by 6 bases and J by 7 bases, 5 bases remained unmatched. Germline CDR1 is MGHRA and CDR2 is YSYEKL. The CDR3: CASRQTSGNEQFF. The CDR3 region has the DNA TGCGCCAGCAGGCAAACTAGCGGTAATGAGCAGTTCTTC.

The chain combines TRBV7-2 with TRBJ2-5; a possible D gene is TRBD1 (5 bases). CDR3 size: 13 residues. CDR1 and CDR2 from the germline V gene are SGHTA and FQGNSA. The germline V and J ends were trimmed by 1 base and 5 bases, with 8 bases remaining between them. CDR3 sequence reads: CASSLGGWETQYF. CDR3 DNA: TGTGCCAGCAGCTTAGGGGGCTGGGAGACCCAGTACTTC.

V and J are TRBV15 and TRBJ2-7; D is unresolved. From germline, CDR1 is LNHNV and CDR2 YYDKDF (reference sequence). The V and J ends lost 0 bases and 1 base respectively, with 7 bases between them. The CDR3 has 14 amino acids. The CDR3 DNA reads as TGTGCCACCAGCAGAGATACACTATCCTACGAGCAGTACTTC. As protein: CATSRDTLSYEQYF.

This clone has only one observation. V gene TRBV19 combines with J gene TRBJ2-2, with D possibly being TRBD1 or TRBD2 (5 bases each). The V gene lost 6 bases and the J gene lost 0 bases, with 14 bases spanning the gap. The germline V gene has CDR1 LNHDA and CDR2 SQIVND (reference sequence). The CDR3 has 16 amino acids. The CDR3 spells CASSSPGPTNTGELFF. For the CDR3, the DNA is TGTGCCAGTAGCTCCCCGGGACCAACGAACACCGGGGAGCTGTTTTTT.

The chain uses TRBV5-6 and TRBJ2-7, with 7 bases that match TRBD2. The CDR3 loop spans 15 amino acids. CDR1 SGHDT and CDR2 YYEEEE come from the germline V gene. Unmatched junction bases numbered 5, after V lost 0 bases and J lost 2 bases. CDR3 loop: CASSLAPSGPYEQYF. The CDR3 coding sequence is TGTGCCAGCAGCTTGGCGCCTAGCGGTCCCTACGAGCAGTACTTC.

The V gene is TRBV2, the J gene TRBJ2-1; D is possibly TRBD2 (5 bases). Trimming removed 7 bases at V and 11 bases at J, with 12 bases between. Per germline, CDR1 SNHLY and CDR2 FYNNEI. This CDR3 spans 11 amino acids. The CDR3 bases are TGTGCCAGCAAGAGAACCGGGAAGCAGTTCTTC. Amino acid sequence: CASKRTGKQFF.

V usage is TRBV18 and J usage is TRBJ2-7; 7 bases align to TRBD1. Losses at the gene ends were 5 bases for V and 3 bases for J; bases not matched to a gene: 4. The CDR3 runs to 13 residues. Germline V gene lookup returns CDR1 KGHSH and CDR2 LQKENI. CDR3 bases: TGTGCCAGCTCATTGGGACAGCTCTACGAGCAGTACTTC. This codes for CASSLGQLYEQYF.

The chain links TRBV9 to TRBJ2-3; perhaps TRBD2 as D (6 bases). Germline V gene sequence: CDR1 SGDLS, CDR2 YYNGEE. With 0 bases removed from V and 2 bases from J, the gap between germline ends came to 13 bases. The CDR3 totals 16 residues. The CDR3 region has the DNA TGTGCCAGCAGCGTAGGCCGGGAGCCCGACACAGATACGCAGTATTTT. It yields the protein CASSVGREPDTDTQYF. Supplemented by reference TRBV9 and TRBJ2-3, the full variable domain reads DSGVTQTPKHLITATGQRVTLRCSPRSGDLSVYWYQQSLDQGLQFLIQYYNGEERAKGNILERFSAQQFPDLHSELNLSSLELGDSALYFCASSVGREPDTDTQYFGPGTRLTVL.

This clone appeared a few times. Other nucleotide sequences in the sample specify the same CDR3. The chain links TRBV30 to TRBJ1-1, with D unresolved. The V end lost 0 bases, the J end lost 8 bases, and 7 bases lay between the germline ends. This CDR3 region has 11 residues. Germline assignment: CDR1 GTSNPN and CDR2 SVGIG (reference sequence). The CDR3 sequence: CAWSVGGEAFF. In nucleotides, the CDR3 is TGTGCCTGGAGTGTAGGAGGGGAAGCTTTCTTT.

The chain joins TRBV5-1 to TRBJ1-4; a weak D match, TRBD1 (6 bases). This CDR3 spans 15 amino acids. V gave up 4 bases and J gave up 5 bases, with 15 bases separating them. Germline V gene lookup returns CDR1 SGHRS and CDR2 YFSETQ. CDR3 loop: CASSGTGTQNEKLFF. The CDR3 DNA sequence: TGCGCCAGCAGCGGAACCGGGACACAGAATGAAAAACTGTTTTTT.

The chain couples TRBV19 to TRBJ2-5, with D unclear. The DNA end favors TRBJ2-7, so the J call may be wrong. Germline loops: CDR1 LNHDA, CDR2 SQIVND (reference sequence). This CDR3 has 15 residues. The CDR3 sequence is CASSTNQVSPYEQYF. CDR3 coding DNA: TGTGCCAGTAGCACGAATCAAGTTTCACCCTACGAGCAGTACTTC.

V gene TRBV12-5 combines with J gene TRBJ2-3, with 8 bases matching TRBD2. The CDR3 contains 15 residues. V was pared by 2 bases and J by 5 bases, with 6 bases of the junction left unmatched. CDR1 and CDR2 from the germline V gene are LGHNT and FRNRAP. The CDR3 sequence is CASGLPGGAGDTQYF. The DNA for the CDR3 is TGTGCTAGTGGTTTGCCGGGGGGGGCCGGAGATACGCAGTATTTT.

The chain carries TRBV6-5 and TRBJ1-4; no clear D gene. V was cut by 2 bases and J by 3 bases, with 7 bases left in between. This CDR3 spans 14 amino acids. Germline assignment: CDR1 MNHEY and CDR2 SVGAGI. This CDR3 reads CASSYARPNEKLFF. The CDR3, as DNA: TGTGCCAGCAGTTACGCCAGACCTAATGAAAAACTGTTTTTT.

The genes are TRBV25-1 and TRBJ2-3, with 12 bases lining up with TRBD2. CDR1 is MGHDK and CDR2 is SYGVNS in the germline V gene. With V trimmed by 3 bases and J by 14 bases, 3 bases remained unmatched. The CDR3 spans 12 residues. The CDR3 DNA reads TGTGCCAGCAGTGAGGGACTAGCGGGTCTGTATTTT. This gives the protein CASSEGLAGLYF.

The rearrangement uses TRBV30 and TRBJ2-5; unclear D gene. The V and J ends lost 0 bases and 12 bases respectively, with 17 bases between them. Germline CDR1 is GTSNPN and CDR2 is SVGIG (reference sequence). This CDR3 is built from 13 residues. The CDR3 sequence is CAWSVVEFGPKYF. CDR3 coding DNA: TGTGCCTGGAGTGTTGTGGAGTTTGGCCCTAAGTACTTC.

CDR3 in amino acids: CASSLTGAGQPQHF. CDR3 nucleotide sequence: TGCGCCAGCAGCCTGACAGGGGCGGGTCAGCCCCAGCATTTT. The chain combines TRBV4-1 with TRBJ1-5; 8 positions match TRBD1. The germline V gene has CDR1 MGHRA and CDR2 YSYEKL. This CDR3 contains 14 residues. V was clipped by 4 bases and J by 6 bases; unmatched bases: 5.

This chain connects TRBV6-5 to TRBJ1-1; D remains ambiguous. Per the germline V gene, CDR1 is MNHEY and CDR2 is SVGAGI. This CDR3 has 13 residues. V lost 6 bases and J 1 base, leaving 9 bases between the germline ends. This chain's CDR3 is CASSPQANTEAFF. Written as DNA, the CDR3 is TGTGCCAGCAGCCCCCAAGCGAACACTGAAGCTTTCTTT.

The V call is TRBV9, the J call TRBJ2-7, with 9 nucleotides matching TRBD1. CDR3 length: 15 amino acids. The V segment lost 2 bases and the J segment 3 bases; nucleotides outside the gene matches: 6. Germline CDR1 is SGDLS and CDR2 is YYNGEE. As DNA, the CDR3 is TGTGCCAGCAGCGTTGCCGGGACAGGGATCTACGAGCAGTACTTC. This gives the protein CASSVAGTGIYEQYF.

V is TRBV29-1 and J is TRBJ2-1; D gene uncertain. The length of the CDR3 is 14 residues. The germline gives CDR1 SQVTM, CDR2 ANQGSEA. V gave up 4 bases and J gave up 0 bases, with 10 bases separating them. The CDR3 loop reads CSVVGRSSYNEQFF. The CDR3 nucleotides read TGCAGCGTTGTGGGTCGTAGCTCCTACAATGAGCAGTTCTTC.

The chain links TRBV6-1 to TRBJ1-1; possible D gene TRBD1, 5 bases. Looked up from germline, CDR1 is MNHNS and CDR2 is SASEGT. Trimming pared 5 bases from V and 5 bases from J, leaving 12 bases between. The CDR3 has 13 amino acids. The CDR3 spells CASSRLEGTEAFF. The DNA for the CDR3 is TGTGCCAGCAGTCGATTGGAGGGGACTGAAGCTTTCTTT.

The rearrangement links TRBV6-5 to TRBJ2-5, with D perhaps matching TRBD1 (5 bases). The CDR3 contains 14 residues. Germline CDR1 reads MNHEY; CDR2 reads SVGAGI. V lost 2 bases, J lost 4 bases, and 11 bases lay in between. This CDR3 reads CASSYPSRVETQYF. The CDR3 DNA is TGTGCCAGCAGTTACCCGTCCAGGGTAGAGACCCAGTACTTC.

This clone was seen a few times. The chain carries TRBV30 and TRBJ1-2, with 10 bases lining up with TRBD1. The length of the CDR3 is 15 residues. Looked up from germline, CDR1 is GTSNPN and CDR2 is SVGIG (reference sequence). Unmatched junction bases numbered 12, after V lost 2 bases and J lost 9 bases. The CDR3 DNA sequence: TGTGCCTGGAGTTTTCCCGCCGGGACAGGGGCCCGCTACACCTTC. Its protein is CAWSFPAGTGARYTF.

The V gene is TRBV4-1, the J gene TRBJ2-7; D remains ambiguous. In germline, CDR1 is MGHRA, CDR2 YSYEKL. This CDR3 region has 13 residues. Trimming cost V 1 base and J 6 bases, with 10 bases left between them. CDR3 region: CASSQAIGLEQYF. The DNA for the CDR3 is TGCGCCAGCAGCCAAGCCATTGGCCTCGAGCAGTACTTC.

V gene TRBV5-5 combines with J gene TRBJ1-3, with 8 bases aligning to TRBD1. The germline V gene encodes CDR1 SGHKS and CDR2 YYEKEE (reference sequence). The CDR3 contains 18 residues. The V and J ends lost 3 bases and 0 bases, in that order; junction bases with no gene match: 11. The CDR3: CASSSGTGLIGSGNTIYF. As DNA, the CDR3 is TGTGCCAGCAGCTCCGGGACAGGTCTAATCGGCTCTGGAAACACCATATATTTT.

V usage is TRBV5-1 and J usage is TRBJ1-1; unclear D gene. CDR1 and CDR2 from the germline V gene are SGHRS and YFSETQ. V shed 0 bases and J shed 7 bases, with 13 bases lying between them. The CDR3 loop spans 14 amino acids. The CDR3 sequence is CASSLEGRVNEAFF. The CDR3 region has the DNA TGCGCCAGCAGCTTGGAGGGCAGAGTTAATGAAGCTTTCTTT.

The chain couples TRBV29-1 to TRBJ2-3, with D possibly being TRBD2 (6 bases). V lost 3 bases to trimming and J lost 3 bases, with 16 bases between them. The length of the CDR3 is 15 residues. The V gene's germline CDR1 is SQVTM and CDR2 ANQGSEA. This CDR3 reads CSVEEGTQRTDTQYF. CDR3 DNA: TGCAGCGTTGAGGAGGGGACGCAGCGAACAGATACGCAGTATTTT.